These 3 T cell receptor beta chains were all obtained from the same sample, sequenced in a study of blood T cell repertoires in COVID-19. Here immunoSEQ multiplex PCR was the method, and the copy in TCRdb shows in-frame clones only, minus some. The data show roughly 200,000 clones, roughly nine tenths seen once. The sequencing input was PBMCs or T cells enriched from blood (not recorded which). Receptors were obtained from a woman in her thirties or forties with acute COVID-19.

V and J are TRBV5-4 and TRBJ2-3; tentative D call: TRBD2 (6 bases). Trimming pared 4 bases from V and 0 bases from J, leaving 12 bases between. CDR1 is SGHNT and CDR2 is YYREEE in the germline V gene (reference sequence). CDR3 length equals 15 residues. The CDR3 bases are TGTGCCAGCAGCGCGGACTATGGTAGCACAGATACGCAGTATTTT. This sequence encodes CASSADYGSTDTQYF.

The gene calls are TRBV11-2 and TRBJ1-1, with a tentative D call TRBD1 (5 bases). The V gene's germline CDR1 is SGHAT and CDR2 FQNNGV. The length of the CDR3 is 17 residues. Trimming pared 2 bases from V and 1 base from J, leaving 17 bases between. The CDR3 bases are TGTGCCAGCAGCTTAACGGGGGGGAGAGTCTCGAACACTGAAGCTTTCTTT. This codes for CASSLTGGRVSNTEAFF.

The V call is TRBV19, the J call TRBJ2-7; the D is unclear. Per the germline V gene, CDR1 is LNHDA and CDR2 is SQIVND (reference sequence). This CDR3 region has 14 residues. V lost 3 bases and J lost 0, with 9 bases in between. For the CDR3, the DNA is TGTGCCAGTAGTATCGAGATTTTCTCCTACGAGCAGTACTTC. Its translation is CASSIEIFSYEQYF.